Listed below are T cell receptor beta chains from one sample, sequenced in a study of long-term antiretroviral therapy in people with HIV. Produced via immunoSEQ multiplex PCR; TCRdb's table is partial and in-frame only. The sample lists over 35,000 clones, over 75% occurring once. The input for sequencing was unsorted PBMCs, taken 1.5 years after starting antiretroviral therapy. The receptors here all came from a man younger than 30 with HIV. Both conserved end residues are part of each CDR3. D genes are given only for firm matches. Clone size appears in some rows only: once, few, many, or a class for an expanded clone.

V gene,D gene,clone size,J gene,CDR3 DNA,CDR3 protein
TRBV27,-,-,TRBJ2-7,TGTGCCAGCAGCCCAGGTCGATCCTACGAGCAGTACTTC,CASSPGRSYEQYF
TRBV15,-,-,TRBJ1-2,TGTGCCACCAGCAGAGGCAGAAGAATAAAGGGCTATGGCTACACCTTC,CATSRGRRIKGYGYTF
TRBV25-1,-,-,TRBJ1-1,TGTGCCAGCAGAGCAAGGTACATGAACACTGAAGCTTTCTTT,CASRARYMNTEAFF
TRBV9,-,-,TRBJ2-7,TGTGCCAGCAGCGTAGTAGTGGGGGGCGAGCAGTACTTC,CASSVVVGGEQYF
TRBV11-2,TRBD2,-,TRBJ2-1,TGTGCCAGCAGTTCCTCTAGCGGGATCTACAATGAGCAGTTCTTC,CASSSSSGIYNEQFF
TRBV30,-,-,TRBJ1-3,TGTGCCTGGAGTGTTGGAGATCCTGGAAACACCATATATTTT,CAWSVGDPGNTIYF
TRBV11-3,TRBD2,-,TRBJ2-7,TGTGCCAGCAGCTTAGGGACGGGACTAGCGAACGCCTACGAGCAGTACTTC,CASSLGTGLANAYEQYF
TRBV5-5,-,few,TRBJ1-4,TGTGCCAGCAGCTTGGATCTGAATGAAAAACTGTTTTTT,CASSLDLNEKLFF
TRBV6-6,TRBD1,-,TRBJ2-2,TGTGCCAGCAGTTTGGACAGGGGAAACACCGGGGAGCTGTTTTTT,CASSLDRGNTGELFF
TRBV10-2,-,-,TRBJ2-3,TGCGCCAGCAGTGAAATCCGCACAGATACGCAGTATTTT,CASSEIRTDTQYF
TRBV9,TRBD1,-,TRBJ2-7,TGTGCCAGCAGCGCCGGGACAGGGGGCCCCTACGAGCAGTACTTC,CASSAGTGGPYEQYF
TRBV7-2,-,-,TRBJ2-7,TGTGCCAGCAGCTCACCCCGGGGTACCGAGCAGTACTTC,CASSSPRGTEQYF
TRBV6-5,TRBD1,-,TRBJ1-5,TGTGCCAGCAATATAAGACAGGGGTTCAATCAGCCCCAGCATTTT,CASNIRQGFNQPQHF
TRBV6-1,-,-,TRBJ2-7,TGTGCCAGCAGTGGAACATCCGGGACCGGCTACGAGCAGTACTTC,CASSGTSGTGYEQYF
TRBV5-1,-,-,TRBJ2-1,TGCGCCAGCCACACGGGGGTGAATGAGCAGTTCTTC,CASHTGVNEQFF
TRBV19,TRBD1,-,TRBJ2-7,TGTGCCAGTAGTGTCACCGGGACAGGGAAGACCTACGAGCAGTACTTC,CASSVTGTGKTYEQYF
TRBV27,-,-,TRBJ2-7,TGTGCCAGCAGTTTCCATCATTCCTACGAGCAGTACTTC,CASSFHHSYEQYF
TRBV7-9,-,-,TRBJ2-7,TGTGCCAGCAGCTTAGCTACCACACAAGACGGGCAGTACTTC,CASSLATTQDGQYF
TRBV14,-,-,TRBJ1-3,TGTGCCAGCAGCCAACTTCCAGCAGACTCTGGAAACACCATATATTTT,CASSQLPADSGNTIYF
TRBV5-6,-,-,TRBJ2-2,TGTGCCAGCAGCTTGGGTAGGGGCTACACCGGGGAGCTGTTTTTT,CASSLGRGYTGELFF
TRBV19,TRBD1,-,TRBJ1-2,TGTGCCAGTAATACCGGGACAGGGCCTTTTTCCTATGGCTACACCTTC,CASNTGTGPFSYGYTF
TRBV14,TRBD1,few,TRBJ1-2,TGTGCCAGCAGCCTAGGATTCGGCGGGACAGTTTTTGGCTACACCTTC,CASSLGFGGTVFGYTF
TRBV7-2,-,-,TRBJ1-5,TGTGCCAGCAGCCCCACCCCGGGACAACAGCCCCAGCATTTT,CASSPTPGQQPQHF
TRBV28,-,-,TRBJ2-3,TGTGCCAGCAGTTACGCAGTCCCCACCACAGATACGCAGTATTTT,CASSYAVPTTDTQYF
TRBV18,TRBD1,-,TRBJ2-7,TGTGCCAGCTCACCAATGGGACAGGGAAAACACGAGCAGTACTTC,CASSPMGQGKHEQYF
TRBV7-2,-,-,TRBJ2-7,TGTGCCAGCAGCTATAGCGAAAAAACCTACGAGCAGTACTTC,CASSYSEKTYEQYF
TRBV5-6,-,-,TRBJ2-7,TGTGCCAGCAGCTTCGGGACTCACGAGCAGTACTTC,CASSFGTHEQYF
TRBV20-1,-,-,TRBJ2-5,TGCAGTGCCGCGAGGGAGACCCAGTACTTC,CSAARETQYF
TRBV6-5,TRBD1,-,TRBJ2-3,TGTGCCAGCAGTAGAAACAGGGGAGTGTCAGATACGCAGTATTTT,CASSRNRGVSDTQYF
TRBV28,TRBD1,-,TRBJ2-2,TGTGCCAGCAGGAGACAGGGTGACACCGGGGAGCTGTTTTTT,CASRRQGDTGELFF
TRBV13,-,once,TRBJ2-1,TGTGCCAGCAGCTCCTCTCCGGGCGAGCACAATGAGCAGTTCTTC,CASSSSPGEHNEQFF
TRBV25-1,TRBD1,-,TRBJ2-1,TGTGCCAGCAGTGAAGTGGGGGCAGGGGGAAATGAGCAGTTCTTC,CASSEVGAGGNEQFF
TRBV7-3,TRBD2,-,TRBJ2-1,TGTGCCAGCAGCCAAGGACTAGCGAGCTCCTACAATGAGCAGTTCTTC,CASSQGLASSYNEQFF
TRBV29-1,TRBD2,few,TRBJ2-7,TGCAGCGTTGGGGGAGGGAGCTCCTACGAGCAGTACTTC,CSVGGGSSYEQYF
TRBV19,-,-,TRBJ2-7,TGTGCCAGTAGTATTGTTGGACACAGCTCCTACGAGCAGTACTTC,CASSIVGHSSYEQYF
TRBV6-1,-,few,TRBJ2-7,TGTGCCAGCAGTGACTACGAGCAGTACTTC,CASSDYEQYF
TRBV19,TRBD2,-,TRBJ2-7,TGTGCCAGCGCTAAACCGGGACTAGGAGACTCCTACGAGCAGTACTTC,CASAKPGLGDSYEQYF
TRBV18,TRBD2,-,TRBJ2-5,TGTGCCAGCTCACTTCAATTAAGCGGGAGTGGGGAGACCCAGTACTTC,CASSLQLSGSGETQYF
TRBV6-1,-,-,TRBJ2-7,TGTGCCAGCAGTGAATGGGGGGTATACGAGCAGTACTTC,CASSEWGVYEQYF
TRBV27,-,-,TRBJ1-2,TGTGCCAGCAGTTTATTCAGGGGTGGTGGCTACACCTTC,CASSLFRGGGYTF
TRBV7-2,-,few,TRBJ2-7,TGTGCCAGCAGCTTGACGACAGGATCCTACGAGCAGTACTTC,CASSLTTGSYEQYF
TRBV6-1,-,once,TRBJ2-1,TGTGCCAGCAGTCCCCCGGCAGGGTATACTGAGCAGTTCTTC,CASSPPAGYTEQFF
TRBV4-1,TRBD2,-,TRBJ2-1,TGCGCCAGCAGTAAGACTAGCGGGTTACAGTTCTTC,CASSKTSGLQFF
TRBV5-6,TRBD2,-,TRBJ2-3,TGTGCCAGCAGCTTGCACGCGGGAGTAACAGATACGCAGTATTTT,CASSLHAGVTDTQYF
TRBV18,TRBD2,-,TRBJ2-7,TGTGCCAGCTCACCCTCAACCACTAGCGGCGAGCAGTACTTC,CASSPSTTSGEQYF
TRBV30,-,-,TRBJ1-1,TGTGCCTGGAGTTTAGGGCGGGCGGCTGAAGCTTTCTTT,CAWSLGRAAEAFF
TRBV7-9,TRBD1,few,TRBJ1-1,TGTGCCAGCAGCTTAGCACAGGGGGAAGCTTTCTTT,CASSLAQGEAFF
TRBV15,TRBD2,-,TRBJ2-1,TGTGCCACCAGCCCCCTGGGGAGGGATGAGCAGTTCTTC,CATSPLGRDEQFF
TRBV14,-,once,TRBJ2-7,TGTGCCAGCAGCCAATTATCTCAGACCCGCTACGACGAGCAGTACTTC,CASSQLSQTRYDEQYF
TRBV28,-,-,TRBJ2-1,TGTGCCAGCAGCGCGGGACGGATAAACTACAATGAGCAGTTCTTC,CASSAGRINYNEQFF
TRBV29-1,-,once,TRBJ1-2,TGCAGCGTTCCCACCCCGACAGCATATTATGGCTACACCTTC,CSVPTPTAYYGYTF
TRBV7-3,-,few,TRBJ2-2,TGTGCCAGCAGCTTAACGGGACAAACCGGGGAGCTGTTTTTT,CASSLTGQTGELFF